The entry below gives a single T cell receptor (beta chain) sequence along with its context. Antigen specificity is unknown. In TCRdb, the reads were re-called with MiXCR into one record per CDR3 protein. This sample has around 490,000 distinct CDR3 sequences, with more than 25% found just once. Germline lookup yields CDR1 MNHEY and CDR2 SVGEGT. The J segment lost 2 bases and the V segment lost 0 bases, leaving 7 bases of the junction unmatched. The CDR3 loop spans 17 amino acids. The entry originates in a study of T cell repertoires in cytomegalovirus infection. Across the study: Matching HLA type and CMV infection were both indicated by public TCR beta signatures.

Study results and caveats: CMV carriers with the relevant HLA were identified by cumulative public TCR beta family frequency. Predominance within the ex vivo response was attributable to HLA-C-restricted CMV-specific TCR beta clonotypes.

The sequencing input was PBMCs. The source is a human donor in good health (CMV status not recorded). Some clones in this sample may be carry-over from other donors' samples. This chain links TRBV6-2 or TRBV6-3 with TRBJ2-1; TRBD1 agrees at 7 bases. CDR3 loop: CASSYSSGTAPYNEQFF. The CDR3 DNA reads TGTGCCAGCAGTTACTCTTCCGGGACAGCACCCTACAATGAGCAGTTCTTC.